These 21 T cell receptor beta chains originate from one sample sequenced in a study of T cell clonality in common variable immunodeficiency. Clones were read by immunoSEQ multiplex PCR, and TCRdb kept only the in-frame ones, dropping some. The table records approximately 81,000 clones without singletons, the ten largest covering around 0.8%. Material: peripheral blood mononuclear cells. The receptors stem from a person aged 18 to 75 in good health.

This clone was observed many times. The read ends 3 residues before the CDR3 terminus; that terminus is restored from the germline J gene. The J gene is TRBJ2-1, the V gene TRBV30, with D perhaps TRBD1 (5 bases). The CDR3 covers 12 residues. V was pared by 0 bases and J by 7 bases, with 7 bases between. Germline CDR1 reads GTSNPN; CDR2 reads SVGIG (reference sequence). CDR3 amino acids: CAWSVQVNEQFF. The sequenced part of the CDR3 DNA is TGTGCCTGGAGTGTACAGGTGAATGAG. Full variable domain (outside the CDR3, taken from reference TRBV30 and TRBJ2-1): SQTIHQWPATLVQPVGSPLSLECTVEGTSNPNLYWYRQAAGRGLQLLFYSVGIGQISSEVPQNLSASRPQDRQFILSSKKLLLSDSGFYLCAWSVQVNEQFFGPGTRLTVL.

This clone showed up just a few times. The read gets to within 3 residues of the CDR3 end, and the germline J gene fills in the rest. The V gene is TRBV7-9, the J gene TRBJ1-3; D call uncertain. Trimming stripped 5 bases from V and 9 bases from J, with 8 bases between. The CDR3 runs 11 residues. In germline, CDR1 is SEHNR, CDR2 FQNEAQ (reference sequence). CDR3 sequence reads: CASSIQGTIYF. Incomplete CDR3 DNA: TGTGCCAGCAGCATCCAAGGCACC. The variable domain in full, with the rest retrieved from reference TRBV7-9 and TRBJ1-3, is DTGVSQNPRHKITKRGQNVTFRCDPISEHNRLYWYRQTLGQGPEFLTYFQNEAQLEKSRLLSDRFSAERPKGSFSTLEIQRTEQGDSAMYLCASSIQGTIYFGEGSWLTVV.

This clone has at least ten counts. The read is 3 residues too short to cover the CDR3 end, so that end is filled in from the germline J gene. This chain uses TRBV6-2 or TRBV6-3 with TRBJ2-3; D remains ambiguous. This CDR3 region has 14 residues. CDR1 and CDR2 from the germline V gene are MNHEY and SVGEGT. V lost 6 bases, J lost 3 bases, and 13 bases lay in between. CDR3 bases read: TGTGCCAGCAGACGAGTACCGAGGACAGATACG. Its protein is CASRRVPRTDT. The CDR3, in full, reads CASRRVPRTDTQYF.

This clone has at least ten counts. The read terminates 3 residues before the CDR3 end, so the remaining end is supplied by the germline J gene. This sequence joins TRBV4-1 and TRBJ2-7; D is possibly TRBD2 (5 bases). Germline assignment: CDR1 MGHRA and CDR2 YSYEKL. The CDR3 has 14 residues. V lost 7 bases and J 3 bases, leaving 16 bases between the germline ends. Partial CDR3 DNA: TGCGCCAGCAAGGAGCGCCCGGGGAGCTACGAG. It yields the protein CASKERPGSYE. The CDR3 in full is CASKERPGSYEQYF.

This clone showed up many times. The CDR3 sequence is CASSWETSGTDTQYF. Partial CDR3 DNA: TGTGCCAGCAGCTGGGAGACTAGCGGCACAGATACG. The chain has TRBV7-2 and TRBJ2-3, with 8 positions matching TRBD2. The read comes to an end 3 residues before the CDR3 does, leaving the germline J gene to fill in the end. CDR1 SGHTA and CDR2 FQGNSA come from the germline V gene. V shed 4 bases, J shed 1 base, and the junction held 4 bases outside the gene matches. The CDR3 has 15 amino acids.

This clone was observed many times. The CDR3 is cut off 3 residues early in the read; its end comes from the germline J gene. The rearrangement links TRBV20-1 to TRBJ2-1; TRBD2 matches 11 bases. With V trimmed by 7 bases and J by 0 bases, 8 bases remained unmatched. From germline, CDR1 is DFQATT and CDR2 SNEGSKA (reference sequence). This CDR3 spans 16 amino acids. CDR3 sequence: CSVLTSGKGSYNEQFF. The CDR3 DNA, read in part, is TGCAGTGTCCTGACTAGCGGGAAGGGCTCCTACAATGAG.

This clone occurred many times. Read sequence stops 3 residues before the CDR3 end, and the germline J gene provides the missing end. This sequence joins TRBV6-2 or TRBV6-3 and TRBJ2-3, with 10 positions matching TRBD2. Germline V gene sequence: CDR1 MNHEY, CDR2 SVGEGT. This CDR3 spans 15 amino acids. J was trimmed by 5 bases and V by 8 bases; bases with no gene match: 10. CDR3 bases read: TGTGCCAGCGCCTCGGGACTAGCGAACCGAGATACG. As protein: CASASGLANRDT. The complete CDR3 reads CASASGLANRDTQYF.

This clone was found many times. CDR3 DNA (partial): TGCAGTGCTAGAGGCCCCACGACAAACCTCAATCAGCCC. This encodes CSARGPTTNLNQP. The whole CDR3 region reads CSARGPTTNLNQPQHF. The gene calls are TRBV20-1 and TRBJ1-5; D is ambiguous. The read is 3 residues too short to cover the CDR3 end, so that end is filled in from the germline J gene. CDR3 length equals 16 residues. V gave up 1 base and J gave up 3 bases, with 16 bases separating them. CDR1 and CDR2 from the germline V gene are DFQATT and SNEGSKA (reference sequence).

In its sample, this clone was seen many times. Read coverage stops 3 residues before the CDR3 terminus; the germline J gene supplies the remainder. Other DNA sequences in the same sample also yield this CDR3. The chain joins TRBV20-1 to TRBJ2-7; D is undetermined. The CDR3 covers 11 residues. V dropped 1 base and J dropped 1 base, with 2 bases sitting between them. Germline CDR1 DFQATT, CDR2 SNEGSKA (reference sequence). CDR3 sequence reads: CSARASYEQYF. The CDR3 DNA, read in part, is TGCAGTGCTAGAGCTTCCTACGAG.

This clone has ten or more counts. Read sequence stops 3 residues before the CDR3 end, and the germline J gene provides the missing end. V gene TRBV19 combines with J gene TRBJ1-2, with 12 positions matching TRBD1. Looked up from germline, CDR1 is LNHDA and CDR2 is SQIVND (reference sequence). There are 14 residues in the CDR3. J lost 7 bases, V lost 4 bases, and 4 bases had no gene match. The chain's CDR3 is CASSTGQGAGGYTF. The CDR3 DNA, read in part, is TGTGCCAGTAGTACGGGACAGGGGGCAGGTGGC.

This clone was recorded many times. The read terminates 3 residues ahead of where the CDR3 ends, so the germline J gene completes it. The gene calls are TRBV6-1 and TRBJ2-1, with TRBD2 matching over 11 bases. Unmatched junction bases numbered 3, after V lost 4 bases and J lost 4 bases. From germline, CDR1 is MNHNS and CDR2 SASEGT. The CDR3 consists of 15 residues. CDR3 DNA (partial): TGTGCCAGCAGTGGGGGACTAGCGGTATACAATGAG. Translation: CASSGGLAVYNE. In full, the CDR3 is CASSGGLAVYNEQFF.

This clone appeared many times. The sequenced fragment ends 3 residues before the CDR3 boundary, so the rest is inferred from the germline J gene. The chain employs TRBV30 and TRBJ2-3; D gene unclear. This CDR3 is built from 15 residues. V was trimmed by 0 bases and J by 0 bases, leaving 10 bases between them. Germline loops: CDR1 GTSNPN, CDR2 SVGIG (reference sequence). The CDR3 DNA, read in part, is TGTGCCTGGAGTGTGGCGGCTTCTAGCACAGATACG. Protein sequence: CAWSVAASSTDT. The entire CDR3 is CAWSVAASSTDTQYF.

This clone was recorded at least ten times. The read is 3 residues too short to cover the CDR3 end, so that end is filled in from the germline J gene. The chain joins TRBV19 to TRBJ2-7; D perhaps matches TRBD2 (6 bases). In germline, CDR1 is LNHDA, CDR2 SQIVND (reference sequence). The CDR3 has 14 residues. V dropped 10 bases and J dropped 2 bases, with 18 bases sitting between them. CDR3 bases read: TGTGCCACGGGACTCGGGGGATGGGCCTACGAG. It yields the protein CATGLGGWAYE. In full, the CDR3 is CATGLGGWAYEQYF.

This clone was counted ten times or more. The missing CDR3 end, 3 residues past where the read stops, is filled in from the germline J gene. This chain joins TRBV6-2 or TRBV6-3 and TRBJ2-7, with no clear D. V lost 2 bases and J 0 bases, leaving 11 bases between the germline ends. CDR1 is MNHEY and CDR2 is SVGEGT in the germline V gene. There are 15 residues in the CDR3. CDR3 in amino acids: CASSYLKGTSYEQYF. The DNA read from the CDR3 is TGTGCCAGCAGTTACCTAAAGGGTACCTCCTACGAG.

This clone was detected many times. The read falls 3 residues short of the CDR3 end, and the missing part is taken from the germline J gene. In the same sample, other DNA sequences code for this CDR3. V is TRBV7-2 and J is TRBJ1-2; TRBD1 matches 7 bases. Germline-derived CDR1 and CDR2 are SGHTA and FQGNSA. This CDR3 is built from 13 residues. Trimming cost V 5 bases and J 6 bases; bases outside gene matches: 6. The sequenced part of the CDR3 DNA is TGTGCCAGCAGCCATACGACAGGGAATGGC. Encoded protein: CASSHTTGNG. The whole CDR3 protein is CASSHTTGNGYTF. The variable domain in full, completed from reference TRBV7-2 and TRBJ1-2, reads GAGVSQSPSNKVTEKGKDVELRCDPISGHTALYWYRQSLGQGLEFLIYFQGNSAPDKSGLPSDRFSAERTGGSVSTLTIQRTQQEDSAVYLCASSHTTGNGYTFGSGTRLTVV.

The table lists this clone with many counts. The CDR3 goes on 3 residues after the read ends, and that part is filled in from the germline J gene. The chain joins TRBV20-1 to TRBJ2-3; TRBD2 aligns across 7 bases. The V gene end was trimmed by 3 bases and the J gene end by 5 bases; junction bases not matched to a gene: 11. The CDR3 length is 15 residues. CDR1 and CDR2 (germline): DFQATT, SNEGSKA (reference sequence). Incomplete CDR3 DNA: TGCAGTGCTAGCATGAGCGGGGACGGAAGAGATACG. This translates into CSASMSGDGRDT. The CDR3 in full is CSASMSGDGRDTQYF.

This clone was found many times. From the germline J gene comes the end of the CDR3, since the read stops 3 residues before it. The rearrangement uses TRBV4-2 and TRBJ2-6, with TRBD2 matching over 7 bases. V was clipped by 1 base and J by 2 bases; unmatched bases: 2. This CDR3 region has 16 residues. The germline CDR1 and CDR2 sequences are LGHNA and YNFKEQ. CDR3 loop: CASSQGGGTGANVLTF. CDR3 DNA (partial): TGTGCCAGCAGCCAAGGGGGGGGAACTGGGGCCAACGTC.

This clone has ten or more counts. The CDR3 end lies 3 residues beyond the end of the read and is filled in from the germline J gene. The chain recombines TRBV7-8 with TRBJ2-1; 7 nucleotides align to TRBD1. J was trimmed by 5 bases and V by 3 bases; bases with no gene match: 7. CDR1 and CDR2 from the germline V gene are SGHVS and FQNEAQ. The CDR3 extends over 15 amino acids. The CDR3 DNA, read in part, is TGTGCCAGCAGCTTGACAGGGAACATCAACAATGAG. This sequence encodes CASSLTGNINNE. The entire CDR3 sequence reads CASSLTGNINNEQFF.

This clone was observed many times. The CDR3 reads CSARRTDRGYNEQFF. Incomplete CDR3 DNA: TGCAGTGCTAGACGCACCGACAGGGGTTACAATGAG. This rearrangement joins TRBV20-1 to TRBJ2-1; 8 bases align to TRBD1. The read stops 3 residues short of the end of the CDR3; the missing end is completed from the germline J gene. V was clipped by 2 bases and J by 4 bases; unmatched bases: 7. The CDR3 loop spans 15 amino acids. Germline CDR1 reads DFQATT; CDR2 reads SNEGSKA (reference sequence).

This clone was picked up many times. CDR3 DNA (partial): TGTGCCACCGTTGGGGGGACCTTGAACACTGAA. Translating it yields CATVGGTLNTE. The entire CDR3 protein is CATVGGTLNTEAFF. The chain joins TRBV12-3 or TRBV12-4 to TRBJ1-1, with D perhaps matching TRBD1 (5 bases). The CDR3 is cut off 3 residues early in the read; its end comes from the germline J gene. The CDR3 is made up of 14 amino acids. The germline V and J ends were trimmed by 10 bases and 0 bases, with 15 bases remaining between them.

This clone was picked up many times. The read halts 3 residues ahead of the CDR3 end, with the missing end drawn from the germline J gene. The rearrangement links TRBV6-2 or TRBV6-3 to TRBJ2-1; the D is unclear. Germline V gene data show CDR1 as MNHEY and CDR2 as SVGEGT. Trimming removed 0 bases at V and 7 bases at J, with 4 bases between. The CDR3 extends over 12 amino acids. The sequenced CDR3 bases are TGTGCCAGCAGTTACTCCCTGAATGAG. This encodes CASSYSLNE. The entire CDR3 protein reads CASSYSLNEQFF.